A selection of T cell receptor beta chains follows, all from one sample in a study of T cell responses to AZD1222 COVID-19 vaccine. Here immunoSEQ multiplex PCR was the method, and the copy in TCRdb shows in-frame clones only, minus some. The table includes 150,000 to 200,000 clones, roughly 92% detected once. Material: peripheral blood, obtained 28 days after the second AZD1222 dose. Receptors were obtained from an adult who received the AZD1222 COVID-19 vaccine. CDR3s include the opening cysteine and the closing phenylalanine or tryptophan. A D gene is named only where the DNA matches it firmly.

j_call v_call d_call cdr3_aa
TRBJ2-3 TRBV4-1 TRBD2 CASSQGGSGRDSSTDTQYF
TRBJ2-1 TRBV6-5 NA CASSYQPPTMYEQFF
TRBJ1-5 TRBV10-2 NA CASSGSPNQPQHF
TRBJ2-2 TRBV30 TRBD1 CAWSVGQGSNTGELFF
TRBJ2-5 TRBV18 NA CASSPSETQYF
TRBJ1-2 TRBV12-3/TRBV12-4 NA CASAARLYGYTF
TRBJ2-6 TRBV5-4 NA CASSYGVSGANVLTF
TRBJ2-1 TRBV5-1 TRBD2 CASSFLAGPDNEQFF
TRBJ1-6 TRBV5-1 NA CASSLLSSSYNSPLHF
TRBJ1-3 TRBV2 NA CASSGTVFSGNTIYF
TRBJ2-7 TRBV5-1 NA CASSLGGQRGSYEQYF
TRBJ1-6 TRBV28 NA CASNRGNSPLHF
TRBJ1-1 TRBV7-9 NA CASRRSAMNTEAFF
TRBJ1-2 TRBV19 NA CASSIPYNNNYGYTF
TRBJ1-6 TRBV6-2/TRBV6-3 NA CASSYGPGNSPLHF
TRBJ1-2 TRBV2 NA CASSAQRNYGYTF
TRBJ2-7 TRBV11-2 NA CASSPGSLADSSYEQYF
TRBJ2-7 TRBV6-1 TRBD1 CASSGTVYEQYF
TRBJ1-4 TRBV6-5 TRBD1 CASSLGTATNEKLFF
TRBJ2-5 TRBV2 NA CASRPKGGEETQYF
TRBJ2-7 TRBV15 TRBD2 CATSRDRTTSGVTYEQYF
TRBJ2-2 TRBV30 TRBD2 CAWSVPALAGVTGELFF